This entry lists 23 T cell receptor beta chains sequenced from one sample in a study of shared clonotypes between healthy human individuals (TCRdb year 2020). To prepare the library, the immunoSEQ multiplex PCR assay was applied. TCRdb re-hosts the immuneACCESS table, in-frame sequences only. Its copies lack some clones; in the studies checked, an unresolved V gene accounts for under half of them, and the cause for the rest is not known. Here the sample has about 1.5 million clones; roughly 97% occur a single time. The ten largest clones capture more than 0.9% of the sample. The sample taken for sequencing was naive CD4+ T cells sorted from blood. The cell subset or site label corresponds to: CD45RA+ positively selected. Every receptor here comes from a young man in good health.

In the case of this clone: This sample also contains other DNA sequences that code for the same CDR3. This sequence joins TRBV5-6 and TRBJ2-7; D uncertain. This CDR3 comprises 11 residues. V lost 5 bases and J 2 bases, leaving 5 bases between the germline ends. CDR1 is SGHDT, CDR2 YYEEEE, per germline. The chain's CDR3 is CASSLTYEQYF. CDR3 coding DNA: TGTGCCAGCAGTTTAACCTACGAGCAGTACTTC.

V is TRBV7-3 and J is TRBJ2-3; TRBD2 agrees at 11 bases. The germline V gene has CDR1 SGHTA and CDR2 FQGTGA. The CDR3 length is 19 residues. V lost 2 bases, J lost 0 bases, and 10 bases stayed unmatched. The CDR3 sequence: CASSLLGTSGGPSTDTQYF. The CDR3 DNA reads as TGTGCCAGCAGCTTATTAGGGACTAGCGGAGGCCCTAGCACAGATACGCAGTATTTT.

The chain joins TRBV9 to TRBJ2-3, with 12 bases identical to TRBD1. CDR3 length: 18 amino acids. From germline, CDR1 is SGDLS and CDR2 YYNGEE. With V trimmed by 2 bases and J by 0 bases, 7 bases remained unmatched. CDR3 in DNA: TGTGCCAGCAGCGTCGGGACAGGGGGCGCGCCGAGCACAGATACGCAGTATTTT. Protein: CASSVGTGGAPSTDTQYF.

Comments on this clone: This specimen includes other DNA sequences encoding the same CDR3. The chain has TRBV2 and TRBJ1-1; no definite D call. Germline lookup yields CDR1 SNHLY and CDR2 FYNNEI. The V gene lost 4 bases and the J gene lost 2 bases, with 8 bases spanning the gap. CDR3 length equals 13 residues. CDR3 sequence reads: CASSGQTNTEAFF. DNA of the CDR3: TGTGCCAGCAGTGGGCAGACTAACACTGAAGCTTTCTTT. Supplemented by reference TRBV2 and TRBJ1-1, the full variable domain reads EPEVTQTPSHQVTQMGQEVILRCVPISNHLYFYWYRQILGQKVEFLVSFYNNEISEKSEIFDDQFSVERPDGSNFTLKIRSTKLEDSAMYFCASSGQTNTEAFFGQGTRLTVV.

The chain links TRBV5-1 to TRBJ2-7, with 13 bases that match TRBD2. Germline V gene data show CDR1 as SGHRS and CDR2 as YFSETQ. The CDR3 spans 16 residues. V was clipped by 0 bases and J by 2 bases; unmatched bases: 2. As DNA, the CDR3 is TGCGCCAGCAGCTTGGAAGGACTAGCGGGGGCCTACGAGCAGTACTTC. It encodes CASSLEGLAGAYEQYF.

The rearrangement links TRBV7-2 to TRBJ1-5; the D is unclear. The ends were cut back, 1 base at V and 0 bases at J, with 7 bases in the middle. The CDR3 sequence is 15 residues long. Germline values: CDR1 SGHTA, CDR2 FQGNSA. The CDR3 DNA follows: TGTGCCAGCAGCTTAGGGGCGGTTAGCAATCAGCCCCAGCATTTT. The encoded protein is CASSLGAVSNQPQHF.

The CDR3, as DNA: TGCGCCAGCAGCCTCCGGGGCCCGACCTACAATGAGCAGTTCTTC. It is translated as CASSLRGPTYNEQFF. The chain has TRBV5-1 and TRBJ2-1; D could derive from TRBD1 or TRBD2 (5 bases each). There are 15 residues in the CDR3. Germline V CDR1 and CDR2: SGHRS, YFSETQ. V lost 4 bases, J lost 2 bases, and 13 bases lay in between.

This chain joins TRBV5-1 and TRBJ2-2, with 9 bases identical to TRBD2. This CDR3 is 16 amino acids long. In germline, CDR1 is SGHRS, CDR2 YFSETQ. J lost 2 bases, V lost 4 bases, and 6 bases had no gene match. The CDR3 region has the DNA TGCGCCAGCAGCCCGGGACTAGCCCCAAACACCGGGGAGCTGTTTTTT. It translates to CASSPGLAPNTGELFF.

Written as DNA, the CDR3 is TGTGCCAGCAGTTTATCTGGACAGGGGAGGGCTCAGCCCCAGCATTTT. Amino acid sequence: CASSLSGQGRAQPQHF. The chain links TRBV27 to TRBJ1-5; 9 bases match TRBD1. Germline lookup yields CDR1 MNHEY and CDR2 SMNVEV (reference sequence). Trimming cost V 0 bases and J 6 bases; bases outside gene matches: 6. This CDR3 has 16 amino acids.

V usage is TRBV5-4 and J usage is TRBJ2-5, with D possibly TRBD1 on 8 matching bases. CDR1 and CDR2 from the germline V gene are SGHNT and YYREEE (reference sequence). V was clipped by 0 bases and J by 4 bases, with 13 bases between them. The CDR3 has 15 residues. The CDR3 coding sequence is TGTGCCAGCAGCTTGGACACAGGGGGGGGAGAGACCCAGTACTTC. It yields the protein CASSLDTGGGETQYF.

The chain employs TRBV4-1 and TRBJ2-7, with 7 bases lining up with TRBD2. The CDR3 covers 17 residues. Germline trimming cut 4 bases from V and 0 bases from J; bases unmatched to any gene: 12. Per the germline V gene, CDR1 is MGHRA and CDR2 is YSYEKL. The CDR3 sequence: CASSLREPGGPSYEQYF. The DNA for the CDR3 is TGCGCCAGCAGCCTCCGGGAGCCGGGAGGACCCTCCTACGAGCAGTACTTC.

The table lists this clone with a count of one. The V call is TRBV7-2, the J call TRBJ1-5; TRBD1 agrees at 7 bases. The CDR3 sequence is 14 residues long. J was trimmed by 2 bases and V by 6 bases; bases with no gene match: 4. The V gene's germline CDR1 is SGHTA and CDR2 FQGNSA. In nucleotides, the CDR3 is TGTGCCAGCAGTCACGACAGGGGCAATCAGCCCCAGCATTTT. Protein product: CASSHDRGNQPQHF. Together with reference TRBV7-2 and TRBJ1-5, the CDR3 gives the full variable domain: GAGVSQSPSNKVTEKGKDVELRCDPISGHTALYWYRQSLGQGLEFLIYFQGNSAPDKSGLPSDRFSAERTGGSVSTLTIQRTQQEDSAVYLCASSHDRGNQPQHFGDGTRLSIL.

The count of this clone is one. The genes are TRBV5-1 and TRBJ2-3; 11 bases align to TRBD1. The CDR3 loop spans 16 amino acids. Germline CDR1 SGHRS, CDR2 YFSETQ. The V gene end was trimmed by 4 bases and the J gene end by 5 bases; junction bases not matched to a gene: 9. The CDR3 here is CASSTSAGTGGDTQYF. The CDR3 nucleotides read TGCGCCAGCAGCACATCCGCCGGGACAGGGGGAGATACGCAGTATTTT.

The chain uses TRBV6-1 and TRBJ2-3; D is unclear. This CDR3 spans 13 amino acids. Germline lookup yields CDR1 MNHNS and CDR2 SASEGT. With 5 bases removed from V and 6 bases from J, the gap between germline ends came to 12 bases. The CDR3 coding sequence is TGTGCCAGCAGTAATCAACTTTCCGATACGCAGTATTTT. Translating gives CASSNQLSDTQYF.

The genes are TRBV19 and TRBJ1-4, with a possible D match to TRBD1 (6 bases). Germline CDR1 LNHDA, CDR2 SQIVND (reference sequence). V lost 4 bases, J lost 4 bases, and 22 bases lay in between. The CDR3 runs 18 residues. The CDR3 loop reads CASSTAKQGGLGNEKLFF. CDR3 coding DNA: TGTGCCAGTAGTACTGCAAAACAGGGTGGATTGGGTAATGAAAAACTGTTTTTT.

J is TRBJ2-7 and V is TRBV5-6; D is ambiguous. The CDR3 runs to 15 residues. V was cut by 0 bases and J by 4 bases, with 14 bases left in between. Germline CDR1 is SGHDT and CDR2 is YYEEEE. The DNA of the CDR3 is TGTGCCAGCAGCTTGGTAGGCGGAACAGATTACGAGCAGTACTTC. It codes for CASSLVGGTDYEQYF.

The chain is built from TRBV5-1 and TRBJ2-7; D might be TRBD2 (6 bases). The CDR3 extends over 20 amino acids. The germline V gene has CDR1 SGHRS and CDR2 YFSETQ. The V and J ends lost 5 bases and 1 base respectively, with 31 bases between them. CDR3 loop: CASREGTGVGRLRVSYEQYF. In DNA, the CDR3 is TGCGCCAGCAGAGAGGGAACGGGAGTTGGCCGCCTAAGGGTATCCTACGAGCAGTACTTC.

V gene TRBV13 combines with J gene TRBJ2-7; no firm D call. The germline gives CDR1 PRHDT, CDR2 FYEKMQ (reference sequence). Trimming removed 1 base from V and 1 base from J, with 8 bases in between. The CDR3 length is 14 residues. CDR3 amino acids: CASSLAARSYEQYF. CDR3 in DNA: TGTGCCAGCAGCTTAGCTGCCAGATCCTACGAGCAGTACTTC.

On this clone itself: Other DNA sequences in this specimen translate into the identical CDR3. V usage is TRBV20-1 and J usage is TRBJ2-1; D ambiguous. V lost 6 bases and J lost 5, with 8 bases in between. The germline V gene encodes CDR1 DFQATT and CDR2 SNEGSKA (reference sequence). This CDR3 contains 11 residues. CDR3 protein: CSARPDNEQFF. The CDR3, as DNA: TGCAGTGCCCGCCCAGACAATGAGCAGTTCTTC.

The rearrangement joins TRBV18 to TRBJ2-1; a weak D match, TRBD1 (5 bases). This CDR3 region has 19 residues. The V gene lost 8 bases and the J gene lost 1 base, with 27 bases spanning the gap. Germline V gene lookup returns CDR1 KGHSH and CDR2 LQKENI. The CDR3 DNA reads TGTGCCAGCCCCACGGATACGGCCTCAGGGTCTTTATCCTACAATGAGCAGTTCTTC. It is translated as CASPTDTASGSLSYNEQFF.

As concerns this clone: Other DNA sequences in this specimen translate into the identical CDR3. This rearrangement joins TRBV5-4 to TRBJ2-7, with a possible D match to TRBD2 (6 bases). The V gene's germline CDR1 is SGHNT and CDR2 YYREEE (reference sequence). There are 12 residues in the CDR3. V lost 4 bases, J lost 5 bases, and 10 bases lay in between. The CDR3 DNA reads TGTGCCAGCAGCCCGCGCGGGAACGAGCAGTACTTC. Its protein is CASSPRGNEQYF.

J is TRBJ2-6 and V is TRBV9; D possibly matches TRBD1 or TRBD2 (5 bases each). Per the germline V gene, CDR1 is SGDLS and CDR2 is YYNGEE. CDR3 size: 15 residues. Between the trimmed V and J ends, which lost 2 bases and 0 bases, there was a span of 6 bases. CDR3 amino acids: CASSVGASGANVLTF. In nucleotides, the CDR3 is TGTGCCAGCAGCGTCGGGGCCTCTGGGGCCAACGTCCTGACTTTC.

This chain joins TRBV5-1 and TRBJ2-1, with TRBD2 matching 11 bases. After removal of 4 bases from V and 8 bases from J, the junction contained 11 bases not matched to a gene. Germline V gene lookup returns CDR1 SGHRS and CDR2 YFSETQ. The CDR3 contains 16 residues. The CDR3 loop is CASSRAVAGGWDEQFF. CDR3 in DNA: TGCGCCAGCAGCCGGGCGGTAGCGGGAGGGTGGGATGAGCAGTTCTTC.